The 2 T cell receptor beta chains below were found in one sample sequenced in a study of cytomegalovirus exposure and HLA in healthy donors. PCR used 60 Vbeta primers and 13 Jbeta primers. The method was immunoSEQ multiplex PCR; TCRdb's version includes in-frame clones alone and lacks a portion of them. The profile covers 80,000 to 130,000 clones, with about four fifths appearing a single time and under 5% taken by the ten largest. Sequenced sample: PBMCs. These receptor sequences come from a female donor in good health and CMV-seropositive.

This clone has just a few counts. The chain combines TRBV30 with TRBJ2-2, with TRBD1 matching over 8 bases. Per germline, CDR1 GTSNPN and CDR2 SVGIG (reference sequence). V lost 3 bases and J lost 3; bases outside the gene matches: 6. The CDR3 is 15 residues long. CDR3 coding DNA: TGTGCCTGGAGAGCAGGGGGCGCGGACACCGGGGAGCTGTTTTTT. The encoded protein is CAWRAGGADTGELFF.

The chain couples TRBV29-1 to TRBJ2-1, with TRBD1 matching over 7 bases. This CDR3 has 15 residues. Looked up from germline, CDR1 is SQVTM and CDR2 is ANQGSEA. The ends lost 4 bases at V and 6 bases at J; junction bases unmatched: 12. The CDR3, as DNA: TGCAGCGTTGTAGGGACAGTGAGCTTGAGCAATGAGCAGTTCTTC. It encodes CSVVGTVSLSNEQFF.